This TCR beta chain was identified in a study of blood T cell repertoires in COVID-19 (dated by TCRdb to 2019 to 2021). General notes on the study: Collaborator samples came from the United States, Italy and Spain and covered acute and convalescent phases of COVID-19. A freely available public database, intended as a resource for researchers studying the immune response to SARS-CoV-2, is where the repertoires were released. The samples were drawn from two sources: the first 160 participants of the ongoing ImmuneRACE study, and 1,000 to 1,500 subjects contributed by 6 global collaborators. Where HLA class I and class II types were available, the types were taken from metadata supplied by the sample provider, not from assay-based typing. The dataset comprised deeply sampled blood TCRbeta repertoires from subjects exposed to, actively infected with, or recovered from COVID-19. The prospective study material was composed of cDNA or gDNA derived from T cells, B-cell-depleted T cells, or PBMCs. Nearly every sample came with metadata listing a de-identified subject ID, COVID-19 status, age in years and sex. Broader findings and caveats from the paper: The quantity of clinical and demographic metadata differed by source and by participant and was supplied without curation.

The CDR3, from cysteine to phenylalanine, totals 13 residues. Only the CDR3 DNA is retained, 39 bases long and in frame from the first base. V lost 5 bases and J lost 6 bases, and the count of bases not matched to a germline gene is 6. The germline V gene yields MNHEY for CDR1 and SVGAGI for CDR2. At one collaborating source in Seattle, patients were enrolled during active infection and were followed longitudinally through the course of disease. Whole blood was collected in K2EDTA tubes by collaborating institutions according to the institutions' own protocols. For TCRbeta analysis, collaborators shipped samples in one of three forms: frozen whole blood, isolated PBMCs, or DNA extracted from either of those sample types. Comments on this clone: Its antigen is currently not known. Base qualities are not recorded, but no much larger clone differs from it by a single base.

TCRbeta CDR3 regions were amplified from genomic DNA using the immunoSEQ Assay, a bias-controlled multiplex PCR. Concerning the study's data processing: The number of nucleated cells in each sample was estimated by amplification of reference gene primers within the assay. Sequence reads were collapsed and filtered to measure the absolute abundance of every unique TCRbeta CDR3 rearrangement. For each sample, productive Simpson clonality was calculated by taking the square root of Simpson's diversity index across productive rearrangements. Here the immuneACCESS table is served through TCRdb, limited to in-frame sequences with V and J called. Missing clones are a known gap in these copies; in checked studies unresolved V genes cover under half, and the rest lacks a known reason. For V, J and clone size, that table is used; D and trimming come from the DNA. The sample yields 250,000 to 400,000 clones; about nine tenths were counted once. The ten largest clones take up approximately 1.8% of the sample.

Sequences were obtained from peripheral blood. This chain is built from TRBV6-5 and TRBJ2-7; 8 bases in the junction line up with TRBD1. The TCR comes from a woman aged 30 to 39 with COVID-19, enrolled during active disease. The nucleotides are TGTGCCAGCAGTCTTTCCAGGGGGCTCGAGCAGTACTTC. Translated, it reads CASSLSRGLEQYF.